This record covers a single T cell receptor beta chain. Generated by immunoSEQ multiplex PCR, the TCRdb table keeps only in-frame clones and is missing some. The sample yields millions of clones, 90% to 95% seen once. The data are from a study of shared clonotypes between healthy human individuals. Splitting of CD4+ cells produced CD45RA+ naive and CD45RA-negative memory subsets. The CDR3 contains 13 residues. Germline V gene sequence: CDR1 GTSNPN, CDR2 SVGIG (reference sequence). Losses at the gene ends were 2 bases for V and 6 bases for J; bases not matched to a gene: 4. Sequencing was performed on naive CD4+ T cells sorted from blood. Subset: CD45RA+ positively selected. The source is a young man in good health. J is TRBJ1-5 and V is TRBV30; TRBD1 agrees at 7 bases. The CDR3 nucleotides are TGTGCCTGGAGTACAGGGGTGGGTCAGCCCCAGCATTTT. This gives the protein CAWSTGVGQPQHF.